The present entry profiles one TCR beta chain with its context. The data were obtained in a study of shared clonotypes between healthy human individuals. Genomic DNA belonging to each subset was distributed in equal measure over several immunoSEQ plates. TCRdb keeps only in-frame clones here, not all; method: immunoSEQ multiplex PCR. Of millions of clones listed, 90% to 95% were seen once; the top ten hold about 0.13%. Looked up from germline, CDR1 is SGHTA and CDR2 is FQGNSA. The CDR3 has 15 amino acids. After removal of 5 bases from V and 4 bases from J, the junction contained 7 bases not matched to a gene.

The receptor comes from a man younger than 35 in good health. V gene TRBV7-2 combines with J gene TRBJ1-4; 7 positions agree with TRBD1. What was sequenced was naive CD4+ T cells sorted from blood. As to subset: CD45RA+ positively selected. CDR3 region: CASSLGTVSNEKLFF. The CDR3 DNA sequence: TGTGCCAGCAGCCTTGGGACAGTTAGTAATGAAAAACTGTTTTTT.